This T cell receptor beta chain is drawn from a study of Tregs in tolerant kidney transplant recipients. Regarding the study as a whole: Tolerant patients' donor-specific Tregs expanded beyond overall Tregs, suggesting antigen-driven growth. Expanding Tregs on activated donor B cells appeared to best identify donor-specific TCRbeta clones. This study did not directly address biological reproducibility. For some patients, primers changed over time, blocking nucleotide-level comparison.

Clones were read by immunoSEQ multiplex PCR, and TCRdb kept only the in-frame ones, dropping some. The sample lists about 100,000 clones; over 85% were seen once. Mixed chimerism was transient after nonmyeloablative marrow transplants from related graft donors. A note on this clone: Its antigen is as yet unknown.

The germline V gene has CDR1 SGHTA and CDR2 FQGNSA. The junction had 8 bases not matched to a gene; V was cut back by 4 bases and J by 5 bases. This CDR3 region has 15 residues. This sequence originates from a human patient who received a combined kidney and bone marrow transplant. Certain T cells may be donor cells from the graft. The chain is built from TRBV7-2 and TRBJ2-5; 9 bases match TRBD2. The source material was CD4+ T cells from blood (PBMCs), sampled 12 months after the transplant. The DNA for the CDR3 is TGTGCCAGCAGCTCGGGTAGCGGGAGTATGGAGACCCAGTACTTC. It is translated as CASSSGSGSMETQYF.